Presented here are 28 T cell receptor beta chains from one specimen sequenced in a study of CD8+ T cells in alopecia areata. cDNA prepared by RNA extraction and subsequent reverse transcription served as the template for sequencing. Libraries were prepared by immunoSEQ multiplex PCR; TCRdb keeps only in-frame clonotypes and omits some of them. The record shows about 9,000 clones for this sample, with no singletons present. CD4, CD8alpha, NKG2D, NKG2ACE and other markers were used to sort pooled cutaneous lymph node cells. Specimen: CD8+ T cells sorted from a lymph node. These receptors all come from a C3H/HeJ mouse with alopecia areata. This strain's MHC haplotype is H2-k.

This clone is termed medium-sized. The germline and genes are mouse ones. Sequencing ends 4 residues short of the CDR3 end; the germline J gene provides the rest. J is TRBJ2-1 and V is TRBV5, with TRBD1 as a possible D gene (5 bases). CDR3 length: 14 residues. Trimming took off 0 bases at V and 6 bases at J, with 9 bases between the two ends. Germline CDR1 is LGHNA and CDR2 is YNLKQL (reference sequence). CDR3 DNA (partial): TGTGCCAGCAGCCAAGACAGGGAGGGTGCT. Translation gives CASSQDREGA. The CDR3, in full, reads CASSQDREGAEQFF.

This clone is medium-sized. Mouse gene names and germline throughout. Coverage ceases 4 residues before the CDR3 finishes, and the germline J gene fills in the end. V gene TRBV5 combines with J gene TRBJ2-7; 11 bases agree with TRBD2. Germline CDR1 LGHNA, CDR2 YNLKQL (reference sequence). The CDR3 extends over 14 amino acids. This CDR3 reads CASSTRDWGYEQYF. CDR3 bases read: TGTGCCAGCAGCACCCGGGACTGGGGGTAT.

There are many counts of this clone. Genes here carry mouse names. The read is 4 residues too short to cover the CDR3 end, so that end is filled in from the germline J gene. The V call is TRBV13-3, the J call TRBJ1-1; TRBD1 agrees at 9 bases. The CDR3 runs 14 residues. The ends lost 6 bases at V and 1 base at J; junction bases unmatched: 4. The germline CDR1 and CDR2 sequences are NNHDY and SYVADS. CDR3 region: CASIRTGENTEVFF. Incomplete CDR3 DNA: TGTGCCAGCATACGGACAGGGGAAAACACA.

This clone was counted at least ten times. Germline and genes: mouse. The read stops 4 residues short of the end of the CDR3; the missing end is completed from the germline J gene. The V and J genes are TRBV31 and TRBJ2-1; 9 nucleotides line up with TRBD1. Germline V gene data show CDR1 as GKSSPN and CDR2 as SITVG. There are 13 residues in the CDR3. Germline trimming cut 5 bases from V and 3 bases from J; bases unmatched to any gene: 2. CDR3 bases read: TGTGCCTGGGACAGGGGGTTCTATGCT. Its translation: CAWDRGFYA. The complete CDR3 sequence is CAWDRGFYAEQFF. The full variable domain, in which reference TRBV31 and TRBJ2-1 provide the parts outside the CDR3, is AQTIHQWPVAEIKAVGSPLSLGCTIKGKSSPNLYWYWQATGGTLQQLFYSITVGQVESVVQLNLSASRPKDDQFILSTEKLLLSHSGFYLCAWDRGFYAEQFFGPGTRLTVL.

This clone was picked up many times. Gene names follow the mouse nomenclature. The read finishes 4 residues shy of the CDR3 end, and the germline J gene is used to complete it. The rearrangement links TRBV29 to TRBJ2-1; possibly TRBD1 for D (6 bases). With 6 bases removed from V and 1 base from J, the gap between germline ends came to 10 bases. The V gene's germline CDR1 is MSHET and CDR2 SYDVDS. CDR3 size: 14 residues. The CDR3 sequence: CASSRDRNYAEQFF. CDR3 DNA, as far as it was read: TGTGCTAGCAGCCGCGACAGGAACTATGCT. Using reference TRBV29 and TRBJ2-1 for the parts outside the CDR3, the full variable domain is DMKVTQMPRYLIKRMGENVLLECGQDMSHETMYWYRQDPGLGLQLIYISYDVDSNSEGDIPKGYRVSRKKREHFSLILDSAKTNQTSVYFCASSRDRNYAEQFFGPGTRLTVL.

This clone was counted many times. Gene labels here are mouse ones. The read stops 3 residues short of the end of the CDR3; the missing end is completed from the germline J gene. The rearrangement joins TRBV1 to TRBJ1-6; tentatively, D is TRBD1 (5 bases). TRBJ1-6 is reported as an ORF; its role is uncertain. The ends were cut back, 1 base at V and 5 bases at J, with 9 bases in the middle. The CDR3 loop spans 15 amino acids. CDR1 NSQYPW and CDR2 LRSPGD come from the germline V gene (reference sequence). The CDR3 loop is CTCSAAGINNSPLYF. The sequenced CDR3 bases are TGCACCTGCAGTGCAGCAGGGATAAATAATTCGCCC.

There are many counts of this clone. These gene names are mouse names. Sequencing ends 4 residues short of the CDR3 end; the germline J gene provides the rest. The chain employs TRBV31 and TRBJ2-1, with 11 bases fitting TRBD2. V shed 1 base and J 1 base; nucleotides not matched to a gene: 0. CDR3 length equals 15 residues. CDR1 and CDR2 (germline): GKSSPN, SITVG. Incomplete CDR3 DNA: TGTGCCTGGAGTCGGGACTGGGGGAACTATGCT. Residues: CAWSRDWGNYA. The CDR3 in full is CAWSRDWGNYAEQFF. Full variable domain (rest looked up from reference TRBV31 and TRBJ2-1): AQTIHQWPVAEIKAVGSPLSLGCTIKGKSSPNLYWYWQATGGTLQQLFYSITVGQVESVVQLNLSASRPKDDQFILSTEKLLLSHSGFYLCAWSRDWGNYAEQFFGPGTRLTVL.

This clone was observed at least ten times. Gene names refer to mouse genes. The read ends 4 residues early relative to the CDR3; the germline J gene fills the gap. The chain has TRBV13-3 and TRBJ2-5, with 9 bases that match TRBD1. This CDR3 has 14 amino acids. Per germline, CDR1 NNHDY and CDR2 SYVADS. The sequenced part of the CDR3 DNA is TGTGCCAGCAGTGCAACAGGGGGCGCTGAC. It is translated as CASSATGGAD. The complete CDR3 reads CASSATGGADTQYF.

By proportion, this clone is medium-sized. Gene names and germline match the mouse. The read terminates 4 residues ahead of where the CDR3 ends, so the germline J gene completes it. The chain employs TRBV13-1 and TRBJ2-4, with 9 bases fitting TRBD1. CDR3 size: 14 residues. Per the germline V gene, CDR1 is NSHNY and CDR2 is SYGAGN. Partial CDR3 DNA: TGTGCCAGCAGTGCGGGACAGGGCAGAAAC. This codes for CASSAGQGRN. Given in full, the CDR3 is CASSAGQGRNTLYF.

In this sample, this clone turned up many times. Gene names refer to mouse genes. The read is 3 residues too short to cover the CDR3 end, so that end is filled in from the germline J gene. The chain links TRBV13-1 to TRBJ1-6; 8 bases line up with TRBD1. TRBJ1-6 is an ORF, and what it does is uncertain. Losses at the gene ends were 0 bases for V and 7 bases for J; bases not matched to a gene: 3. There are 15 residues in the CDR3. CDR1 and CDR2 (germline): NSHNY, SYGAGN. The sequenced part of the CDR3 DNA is TGTGCCAGCAGTGATGCAAACAGGGGGAATTCGCCC. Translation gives CASSDANRGNSP. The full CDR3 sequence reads CASSDANRGNSPLYF.

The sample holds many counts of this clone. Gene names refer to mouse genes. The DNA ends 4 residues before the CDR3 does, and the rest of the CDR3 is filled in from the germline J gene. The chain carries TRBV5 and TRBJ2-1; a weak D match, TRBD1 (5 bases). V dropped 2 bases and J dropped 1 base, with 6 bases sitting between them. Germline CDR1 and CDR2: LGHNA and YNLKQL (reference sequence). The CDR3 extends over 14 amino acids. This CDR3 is CASSQRQNYAEQFF. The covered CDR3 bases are TGTGCCAGCAGCCAAAGACAGAACTATGCT.

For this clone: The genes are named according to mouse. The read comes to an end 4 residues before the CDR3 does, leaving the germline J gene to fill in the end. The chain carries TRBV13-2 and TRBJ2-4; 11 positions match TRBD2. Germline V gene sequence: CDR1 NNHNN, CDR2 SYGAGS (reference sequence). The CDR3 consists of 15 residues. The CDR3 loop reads CASGDDWGGGNTLYF. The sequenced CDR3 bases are TGTGCCAGCGGTGATGACTGGGGGGGCGGGAAC.

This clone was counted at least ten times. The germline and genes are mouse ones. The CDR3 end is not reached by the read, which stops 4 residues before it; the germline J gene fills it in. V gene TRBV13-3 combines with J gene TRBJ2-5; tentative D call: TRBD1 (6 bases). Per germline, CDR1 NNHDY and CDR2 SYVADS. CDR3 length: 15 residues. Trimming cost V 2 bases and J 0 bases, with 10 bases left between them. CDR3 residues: CASSEGTLNQDTQYF. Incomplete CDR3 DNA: TGTGCCAGCAGTGAAGGGACACTTAACCAAGAC.

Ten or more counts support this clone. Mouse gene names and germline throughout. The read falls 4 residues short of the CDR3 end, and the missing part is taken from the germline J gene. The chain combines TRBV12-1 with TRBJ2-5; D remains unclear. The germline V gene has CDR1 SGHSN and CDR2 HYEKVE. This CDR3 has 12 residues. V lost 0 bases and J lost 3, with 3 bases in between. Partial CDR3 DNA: TGTGCCAGCTCTCTCCAACAAGAC. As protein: CASSLQQD. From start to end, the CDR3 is CASSLQQDTQYF.

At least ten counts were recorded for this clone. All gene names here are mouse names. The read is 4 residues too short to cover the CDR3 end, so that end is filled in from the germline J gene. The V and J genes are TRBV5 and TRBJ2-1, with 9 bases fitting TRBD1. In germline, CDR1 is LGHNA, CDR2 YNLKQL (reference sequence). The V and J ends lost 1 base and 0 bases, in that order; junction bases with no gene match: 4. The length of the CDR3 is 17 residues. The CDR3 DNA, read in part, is TGTGCCAGCAGCCAAGTGAAGGACAGGGGTAACTATGCT. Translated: CASSQVKDRGNYA. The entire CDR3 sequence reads CASSQVKDRGNYAEQFF.

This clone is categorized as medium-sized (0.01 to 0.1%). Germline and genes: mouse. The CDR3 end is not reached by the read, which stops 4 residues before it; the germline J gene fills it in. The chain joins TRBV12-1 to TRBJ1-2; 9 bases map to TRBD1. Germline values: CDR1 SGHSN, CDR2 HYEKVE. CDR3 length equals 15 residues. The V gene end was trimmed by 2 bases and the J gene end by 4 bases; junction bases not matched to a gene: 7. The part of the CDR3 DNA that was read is TGTGCCAGCTCTCCCCGGACAGGGGTGGGCTCC. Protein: CASSPRTGVGS. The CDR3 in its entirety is CASSPRTGVGSDYTF.

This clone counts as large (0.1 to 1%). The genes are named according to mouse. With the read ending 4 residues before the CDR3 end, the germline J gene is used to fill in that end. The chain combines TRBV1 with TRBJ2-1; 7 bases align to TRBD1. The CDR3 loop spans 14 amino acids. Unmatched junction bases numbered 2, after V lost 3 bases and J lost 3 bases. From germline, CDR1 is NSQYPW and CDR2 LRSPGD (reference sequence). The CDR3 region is CTCSAGTVYAEQFF. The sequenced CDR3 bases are TGCACCTGCAGTGCCGGGACAGTCTATGCT.

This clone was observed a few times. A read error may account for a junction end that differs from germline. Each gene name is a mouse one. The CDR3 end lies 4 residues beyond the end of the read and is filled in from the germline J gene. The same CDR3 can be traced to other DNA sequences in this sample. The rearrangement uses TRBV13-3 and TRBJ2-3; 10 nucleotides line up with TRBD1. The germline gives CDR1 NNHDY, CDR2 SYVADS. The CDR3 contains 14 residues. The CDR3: CASSRQGAAETLYF. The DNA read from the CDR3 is TGCGCCAGCAGTCGACAGGGGGCAGCAGAA.

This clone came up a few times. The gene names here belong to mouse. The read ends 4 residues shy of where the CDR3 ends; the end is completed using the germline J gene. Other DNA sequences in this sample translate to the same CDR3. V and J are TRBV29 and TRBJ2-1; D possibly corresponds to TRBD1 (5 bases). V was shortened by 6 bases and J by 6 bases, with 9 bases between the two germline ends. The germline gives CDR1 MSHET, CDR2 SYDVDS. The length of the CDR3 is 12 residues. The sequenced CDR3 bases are TGTGCTAGCAGCCCAGACAGTGCT. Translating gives CASSPDSA. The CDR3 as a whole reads CASSPDSAEQFF.

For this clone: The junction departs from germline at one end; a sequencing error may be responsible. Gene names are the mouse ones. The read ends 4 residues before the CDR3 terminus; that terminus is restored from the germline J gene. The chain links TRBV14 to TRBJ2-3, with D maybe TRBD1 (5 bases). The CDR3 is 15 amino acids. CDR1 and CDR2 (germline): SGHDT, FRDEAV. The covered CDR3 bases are TGTGCCAGCAATTTCTCAGGGAGGGGTGCAGAA. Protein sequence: CASNFSGRGAE. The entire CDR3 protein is CASNFSGRGAETLYF.

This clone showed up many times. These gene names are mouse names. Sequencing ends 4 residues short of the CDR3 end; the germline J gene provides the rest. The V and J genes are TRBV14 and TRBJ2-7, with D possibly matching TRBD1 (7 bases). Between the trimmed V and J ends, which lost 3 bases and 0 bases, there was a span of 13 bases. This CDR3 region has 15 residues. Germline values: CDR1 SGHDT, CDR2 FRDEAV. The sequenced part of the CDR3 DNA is TGTGCCAGCAGTTACCAGGGGGGTAGCTCCTAT. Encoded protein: CASSYQGGSSY. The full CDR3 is CASSYQGGSSYEQYF.

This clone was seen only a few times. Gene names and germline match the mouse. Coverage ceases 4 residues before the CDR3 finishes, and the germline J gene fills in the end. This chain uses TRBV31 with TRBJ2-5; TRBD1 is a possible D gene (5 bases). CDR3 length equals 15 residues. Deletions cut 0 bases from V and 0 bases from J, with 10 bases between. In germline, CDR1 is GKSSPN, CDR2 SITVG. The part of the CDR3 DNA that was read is TGTGCCTGGAGTCTTCAGGGTTTTAACCAAGAC. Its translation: CAWSLQGFNQD. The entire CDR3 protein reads CAWSLQGFNQDTQYF.

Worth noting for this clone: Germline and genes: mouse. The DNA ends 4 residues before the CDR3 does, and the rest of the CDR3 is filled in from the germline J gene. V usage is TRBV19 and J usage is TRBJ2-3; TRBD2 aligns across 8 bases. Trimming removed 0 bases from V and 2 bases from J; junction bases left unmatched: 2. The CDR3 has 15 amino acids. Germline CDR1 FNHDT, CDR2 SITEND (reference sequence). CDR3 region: CASSIGLGFAETLYF. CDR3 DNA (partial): TGTGCCAGCAGTATAGGACTGGGGTTTGCAGAA.

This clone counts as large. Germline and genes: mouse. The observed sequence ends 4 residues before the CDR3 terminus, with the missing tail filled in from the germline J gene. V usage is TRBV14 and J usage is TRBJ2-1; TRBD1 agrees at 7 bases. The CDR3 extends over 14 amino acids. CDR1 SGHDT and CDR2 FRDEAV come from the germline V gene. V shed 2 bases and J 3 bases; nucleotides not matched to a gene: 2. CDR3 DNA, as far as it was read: TGTGCCAGCAGTTTACAGGGGCTCTATGCT. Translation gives CASSLQGLYA. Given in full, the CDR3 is CASSLQGLYAEQFF.

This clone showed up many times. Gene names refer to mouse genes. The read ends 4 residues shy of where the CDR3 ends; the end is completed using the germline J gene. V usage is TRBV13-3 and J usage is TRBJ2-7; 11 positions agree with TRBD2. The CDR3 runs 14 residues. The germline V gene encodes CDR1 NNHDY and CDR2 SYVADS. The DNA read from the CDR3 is TGTGCCAGCAATCCGGGACTGGGGGTTTAT. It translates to CASNPGLGVY. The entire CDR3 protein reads CASNPGLGVYEQYF.

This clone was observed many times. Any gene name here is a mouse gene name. The part of the CDR3 DNA that was read is TGTGCCTGGAGTCCCGGGACAGGGCAAAAC. Its translation: CAWSPGTGQN. The CDR3 as a whole reads CAWSPGTGQNTLYF. This chain connects TRBV31 to TRBJ2-4; TRBD1 aligns across 9 bases. The CDR3 end is not reached by the read, which stops 4 residues before it; the germline J gene fills it in. The CDR3 spans 14 residues. Germline trimming cut 1 base from V and 3 bases from J; bases unmatched to any gene: 2. From germline, CDR1 is GKSSPN and CDR2 SITVG. Full variable domain (remainder filled in from reference TRBV31 and TRBJ2-4): AQTIHQWPVAEIKAVGSPLSLGCTIKGKSSPNLYWYWQATGGTLQQLFYSITVGQVESVVQLNLSASRPKDDQFILSTEKLLLSHSGFYLCAWSPGTGQNTLYFGAGTRLSVL.

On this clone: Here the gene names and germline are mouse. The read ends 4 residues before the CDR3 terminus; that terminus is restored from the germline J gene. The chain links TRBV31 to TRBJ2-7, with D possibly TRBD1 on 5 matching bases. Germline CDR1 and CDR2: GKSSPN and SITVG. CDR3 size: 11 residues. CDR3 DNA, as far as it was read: TGTGCCTGGAGTCCAGGGAAT. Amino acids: CAWSPGN. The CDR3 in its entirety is CAWSPGNEQYF.

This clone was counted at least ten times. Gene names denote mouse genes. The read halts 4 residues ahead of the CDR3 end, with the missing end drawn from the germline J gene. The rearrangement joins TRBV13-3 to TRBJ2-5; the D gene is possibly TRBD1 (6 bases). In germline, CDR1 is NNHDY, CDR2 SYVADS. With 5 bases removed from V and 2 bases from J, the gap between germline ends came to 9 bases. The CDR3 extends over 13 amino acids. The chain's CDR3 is CASRRDTQDTQYF. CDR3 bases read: TGTGCCAGCAGGAGGGACACCCAAGAC.